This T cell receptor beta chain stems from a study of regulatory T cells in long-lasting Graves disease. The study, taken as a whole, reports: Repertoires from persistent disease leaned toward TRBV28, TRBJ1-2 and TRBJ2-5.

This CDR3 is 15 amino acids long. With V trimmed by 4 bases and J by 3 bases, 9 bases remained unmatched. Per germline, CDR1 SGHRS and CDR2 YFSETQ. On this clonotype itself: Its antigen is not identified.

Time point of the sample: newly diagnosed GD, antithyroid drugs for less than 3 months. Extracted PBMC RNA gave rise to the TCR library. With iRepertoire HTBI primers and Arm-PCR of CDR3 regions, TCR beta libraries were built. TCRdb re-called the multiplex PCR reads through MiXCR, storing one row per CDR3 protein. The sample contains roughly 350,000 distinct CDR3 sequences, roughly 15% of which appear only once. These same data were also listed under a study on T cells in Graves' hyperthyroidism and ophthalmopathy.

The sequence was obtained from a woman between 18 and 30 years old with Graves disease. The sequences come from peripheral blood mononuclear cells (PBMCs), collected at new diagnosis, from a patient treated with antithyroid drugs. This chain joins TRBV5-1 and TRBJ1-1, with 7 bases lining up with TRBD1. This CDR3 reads CASSMGGTVDTEAFF. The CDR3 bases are TGCGCCAGCAGCATGGGCGGGACAGTAGACACTGAAGCTTTCTTT.